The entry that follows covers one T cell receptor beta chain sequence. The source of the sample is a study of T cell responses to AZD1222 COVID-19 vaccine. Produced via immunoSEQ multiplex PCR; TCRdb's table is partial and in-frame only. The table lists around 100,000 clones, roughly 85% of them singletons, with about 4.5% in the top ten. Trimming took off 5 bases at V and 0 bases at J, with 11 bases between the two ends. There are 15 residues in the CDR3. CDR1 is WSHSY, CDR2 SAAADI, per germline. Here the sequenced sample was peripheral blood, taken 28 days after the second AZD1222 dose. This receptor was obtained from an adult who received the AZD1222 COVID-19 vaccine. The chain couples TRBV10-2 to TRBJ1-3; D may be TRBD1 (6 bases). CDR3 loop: CASSPGQSSGNTIYF. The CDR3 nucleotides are TGCGCCAGCAGTCCCGGACAGAGCTCTGGAAACACCATATATTTT.